One TCR beta chain is described in this entry. What it recognizes is unknown. Trimming cost V 6 bases and J 2 bases; bases outside gene matches: 7. The CDR3 spans 15 residues. The V gene's germline CDR1 is DFQATT and CDR2 SNEGSKA (reference sequence). This record belongs to a study of identical twins. Study observations and caveats: Interpretation of the results relied on cross-sectional statistical analysis and not on following the same donors. Invariant MAIT and iNKT cells are populations that could partly confound zero-insertion analyses. Twin-shared out-of-frame alpha sequences showed excess low generation probability.

TCRdb fed the 5' RACE reads into MiXCR, producing one record per CDR3 protein. Of under 1 million distinct CDR3 sequences detected, over 9% appear once; the ten largest clones hold around 1.5%. Separately, the same data were catalogued under a study of yellow fever vaccine responses in identical twins. That paper notes: It has been reported that, in twins, the vaccine T cell response seemed partly convergent and partly personalized.

The sequenced sample was PBMCs. The TCR comes from a woman between 18 and 29 years old in good health. The chain joins TRBV20-1 to TRBJ2-3, with 11 bases aligning to TRBD2. The CDR3 DNA follows: TGCAGTGCAACCCGACTAGCGGGACTCACAGATACGCAGTATTTT. Translated, it gives CSATRLAGLTDTQYF.